The count of the clone carrying this TCR beta chain is one. As yet, its antigen is unknown. Reverse transcription of about 0.5 to 1 ug RNA used random hexamers. TCRdb recomputed calls from the immunoSEQ multiplex PCR reads with MiXCR, one row per CDR3 protein. This table has tens of thousands of distinct CDR3 sequences, around 96% appearing once. The data are from a study of CD8 T cells in Susac syndrome. As for the study in general: The sequenced Susac syndrome patients comprised 5 or 6 with active disease and about eight in remission. Study outcomes and limitations: Clonal expansion involving Susac CD8+ cells peaked in TEMRA cells and active patients.

V lost 11 bases and J lost 5, with 12 bases in between. The CDR3 spans 11 residues. The chain has TRBV23-1 and TRBJ2-5; possible D gene TRBD2, 7 bases. TRBV23-1 is an open reading frame, and its role is uncertain. Sequencing was carried out using CD8+ T cells from PBMCs. The clonotype comes from a human donor with Susac syndrome. CDR3 protein: CAPGGEETQYF. Here the CDR3 DNA reads TGCGCCCCGGGGGGCGAGGAGACCCAGTACTTC.